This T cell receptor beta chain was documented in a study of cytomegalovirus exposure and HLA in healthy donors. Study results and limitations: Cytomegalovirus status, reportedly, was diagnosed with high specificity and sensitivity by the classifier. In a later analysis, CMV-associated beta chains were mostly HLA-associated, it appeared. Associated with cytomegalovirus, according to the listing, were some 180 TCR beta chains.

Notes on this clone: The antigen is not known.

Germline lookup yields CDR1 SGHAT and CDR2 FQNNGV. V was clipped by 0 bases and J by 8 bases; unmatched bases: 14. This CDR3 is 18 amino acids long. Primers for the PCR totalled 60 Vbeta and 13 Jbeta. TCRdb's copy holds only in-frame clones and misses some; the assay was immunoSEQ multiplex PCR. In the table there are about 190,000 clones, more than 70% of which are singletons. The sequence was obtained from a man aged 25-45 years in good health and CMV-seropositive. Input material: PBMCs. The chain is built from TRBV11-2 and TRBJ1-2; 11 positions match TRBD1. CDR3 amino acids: CASSLDPARTGGGAGYTF. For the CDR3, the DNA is TGTGCCAGCAGCTTAGATCCCGCACGGACAGGGGGCGGTGCGGGCTACACCTTC.